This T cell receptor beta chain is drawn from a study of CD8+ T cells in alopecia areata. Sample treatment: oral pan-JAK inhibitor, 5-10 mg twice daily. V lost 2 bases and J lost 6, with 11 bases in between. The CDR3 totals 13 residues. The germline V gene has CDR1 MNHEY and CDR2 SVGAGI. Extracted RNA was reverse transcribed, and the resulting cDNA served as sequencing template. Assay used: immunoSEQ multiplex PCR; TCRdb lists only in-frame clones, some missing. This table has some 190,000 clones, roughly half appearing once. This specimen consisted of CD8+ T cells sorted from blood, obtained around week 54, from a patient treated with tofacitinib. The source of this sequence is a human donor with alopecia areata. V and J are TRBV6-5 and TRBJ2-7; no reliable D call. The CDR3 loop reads CASSYPERGEQYF. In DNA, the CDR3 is TGTGCCAGCAGTTACCCTGAGCGAGGCGAGCAGTACTTC.